Described below is a single T cell receptor (beta chain) sequence and its context. Its target is unknown. Germline V gene sequence: CDR1 MGHRA, CDR2 YSYEKL. CDR3 length: 14 amino acids. V was pared by 3 bases and J by 6 bases, with 4 bases of the junction left unmatched. This entry belongs to a study of CD8 T cells in ankylosing spondylitis. Study-level findings and limits: Disease-associated clonotypes exhibited CD8+ identity and were relatively infrequent in peripheral blood. Reported data indicate significant enrichment of disease-linked clones within matched ankylosing spondylitis synovial fluid. Both synovial fluid and blood in reactive arthritis had previously been reported to carry some motif variants.

Libraries for TCR beta were made by quantitative 5'-RACE with molecular barcodes. TCRdb fed the 5' RACE reads into MiXCR, producing one record per CDR3 protein. The sample has about 360,000 distinct CDR3 sequences; 20% to 25% are singletons. This receptor was taken from a male donor with ankylosing spondylitis or in good health (not recorded which). The sample taken for sequencing was blood, either unsorted or a sorted T cell fraction (not recorded which). The gene calls are TRBV4-1 and TRBJ2-1, with 8 bases aligning to TRBD1. The CDR3 nucleotides read TGCGCCAGCAGCCACGGACAGGGTCTCAATGAGCAGTTCTTC. It encodes CASSHGQGLNEQFF.